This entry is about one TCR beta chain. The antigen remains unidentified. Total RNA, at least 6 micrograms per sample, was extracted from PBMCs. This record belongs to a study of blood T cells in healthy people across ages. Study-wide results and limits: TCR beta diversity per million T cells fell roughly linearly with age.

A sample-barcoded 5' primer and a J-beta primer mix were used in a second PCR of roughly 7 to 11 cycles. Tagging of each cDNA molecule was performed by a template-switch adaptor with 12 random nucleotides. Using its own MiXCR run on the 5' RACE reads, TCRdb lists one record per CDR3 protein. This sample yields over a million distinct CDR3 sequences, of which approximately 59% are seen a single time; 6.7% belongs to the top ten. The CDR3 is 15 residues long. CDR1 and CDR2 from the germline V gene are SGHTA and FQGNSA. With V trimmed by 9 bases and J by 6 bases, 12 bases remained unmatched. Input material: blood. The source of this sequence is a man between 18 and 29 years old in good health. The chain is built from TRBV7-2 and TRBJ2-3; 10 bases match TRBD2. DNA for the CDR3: TGTGCCAGTAGCGGGGGGCCCCACCCCGTTGATACGCAGTATTTT. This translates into CASSGGPHPVDTQYF.